The clone carrying this T cell receptor beta chain came up many times. This CDR3 comprises 18 residues. Germline V gives CDR1 MDHEN, CDR2 SYDVKM. With 6 bases removed from V and 0 bases from J, the gap between germline ends came to 18 bases. This sample was included in a study of regulatory T cells in long-lasting Graves disease. The time point here: persistent/refractory GD, antithyroid drugs over 5 years with positive TRAb. From PBMCs, RNA was extracted and then used to make the TCR library. Library construction for TCR beta used iRepertoire HTBI primers and Arm-PCR of CDR3 regions. TCRdb called the multiplex PCR reads again in MiXCR, with one record for every CDR3 protein. The sample includes some 370,000 distinct CDR3 sequences, approximately 25% of them seen just once.

The receptor's source is a woman aged 40 to 49 with Graves disease. The chain uses TRBV28 and TRBJ1-6; TRBD1 might be the D (5 bases). The sample here was peripheral blood mononuclear cells (PBMCs), taken when the disease was refractory, from a patient treated with antithyroid drugs. The CDR3 DNA reads TGTGCCAGCAGCCTCCCCGCGGGGCAGGGCTCCTATAATTCACCCCTCCACTTT. This translates into CASSLPAGQGSYNSPLHF.